These T cell receptor beta chains were read from a single sample in a study of T cell changes during pregnancy in multiple sclerosis. Data came from immunoSEQ multiplex PCR; TCRdb stores just in-frame clones and leaves some out. The sample lists about 60,000 clones, more than 75% seen once, with 1% to 1.5% in the top ten. The sample in question was peripheral blood, obtained in the second trimester of pregnancy. The receptors derive from a female donor with multiple sclerosis, enrolled in a pregnancy study. CDR3s include the opening cysteine and the closing phenylalanine or tryptophan. Each record gives: CDR3 protein, CDR3 DNA, J gene, D gene, V gene, clone size. D genes are given only for firm matches. Clone size is stated in some rows and not others, as once, few, many or a class when expanded.

CSVNSQRGAETQYF,TGCAGCGTCAACTCCCAGCGGGGGGCGGAGACCCAGTACTTC,TRBJ2-5,TRBD2,TRBV29-1,-
CASGLKTGTGTLYGYTF,TGTGCTAGTGGTTTGAAAACCGGGACAGGGACGCTCTATGGCTACACCTTC,TRBJ1-2,TRBD1,TRBV12-5,few
CASSPTGSPYEQYF,TGTGCCAGCAGCCCGACAGGGTCCCCCTACGAGCAGTACTTC,TRBJ2-7,TRBD1,TRBV5-5,-
CASSPLTSGGALVPDTQYF,TGTGCCAGCAGCCCCCTTACTAGCGGGGGGGCATTAGTGCCAGATACGCAGTATTTT,TRBJ2-3,TRBD2,TRBV7-9,-
CASSLAGQGPVEQFF,TGCGCCAGCAGCCTGGCAGGACAGGGTCCAGTCGAGCAGTTCTTC,TRBJ2-1,TRBD1,TRBV4-1,-
CASSGVDYEQYF,TGTGCCAGCTCCGGGGTAGACTACGAGCAGTACTTC,TRBJ2-7,-,TRBV2,-
CASSFLDDSRYGYTF,TGTGCCAGCAGTTTCCTAGACGACAGCAGATATGGCTACACCTTC,TRBJ1-2,-,TRBV6-5,-
CASSHPPGGLSEKLFF,TGTGCCAGCAGCCACCCACCTGGGGGCTTGTCTGAAAAACTGTTTTTT,TRBJ1-4,-,TRBV7-9,-
CASSFGQGSNSPLHF,TGCGCCAGCAGTTTCGGACAGGGGAGTAATTCACCCCTCCACTTT,TRBJ1-6,TRBD1,TRBV5-1,-
CASSVERATEAFF,TGTGCCAGCAGCGTTGAGAGGGCCACTGAAGCTTTCTTT,TRBJ1-1,-,TRBV7-2,-
CASSPPVWETQYF,TGTGCCAGCTCACCCCCAGTCTGGGAGACCCAGTACTTC,TRBJ2-5,-,TRBV18,-
CASSLGRANNEQFF,TGTGCCAGCAGCTTGGGCAGGGCAAACAATGAGCAGTTCTTC,TRBJ2-1,-,TRBV7-2,-
CSGQGNYGYTF,TGCAGCGGACAGGGGAACTATGGCTACACCTTC,TRBJ1-2,TRBD1,TRBV29-1,-
CASRAGTANTEAFF,TGCGCCAGCAGAGCCGGGACTGCCAACACTGAAGCTTTCTTT,TRBJ1-1,-,TRBV5-1,once
CASSDRGSNEQFF,TGTGCCAGCAGTGATAGAGGCTCCAATGAGCAGTTCTTC,TRBJ2-1,-,TRBV25-1,-
CASSFSANYGYTF,TGTGCCAGCAGTTTCTCAGCTAACTATGGCTACACCTTC,TRBJ1-2,-,TRBV27,-
CAWSYRGTEAFF,TGTGCCTGGAGCTACAGGGGGACTGAAGCTTTCTTT,TRBJ1-1,TRBD1,TRBV30,-
CSQGVTDTQYF,TGCAGCCAGGGGGTCACAGATACGCAGTATTTT,TRBJ2-3,TRBD1,TRBV20-1,-
CASSLSTQGTLMNTEAFF,TGTGCCAGCAGTTTATCAACACAGGGGACACTCATGAACACTGAAGCTTTCTTT,TRBJ1-1,TRBD1,TRBV28,once
CARSQAETGDPYEQYF,TGTGCCAGAAGCCAAGCCGAGACAGGTGACCCCTACGAGCAGTACTTC,TRBJ2-7,-,TRBV5-3,-
CASSQASGLLGYEQYF,TGCGCCAGCAGCCAAGCGAGCGGCCTCCTCGGGTACGAGCAGTACTTC,TRBJ2-7,-,TRBV4-1,-
CASSDTLRGRNSPLHF,TGTGCCAGCAGTGATACCCTAAGGGGGCGAAATTCACCCCTCCACTTT,TRBJ1-6,TRBD1,TRBV2,-
CASSPGGVGRETQYF,TGTGCCAGCAGTCCAGGGGGCGTCGGGAGAGAGACCCAGTACTTC,TRBJ2-5,TRBD1,TRBV7-3,once
CASSQVGLGSDNEQFF,TGTGCCAGCAGCCAGGTAGGACTTGGCTCCGACAATGAGCAGTTCTTC,TRBJ2-1,-,TRBV4-2,-
CASSVESPDPGWIGMSGYTF,TGTGCCAGCAGCGTAGAATCCCCCGACCCAGGGTGGATCGGTATGTCGGGCTACACCTTC,TRBJ1-2,-,TRBV9,-
CASSPGVGANTGELFF,TGTGCCAGCAGCCCCGGGGTAGGCGCGAACACCGGGGAGCTGTTTTTT,TRBJ2-2,-,TRBV5-4,-
CASSRTGPIYGYTF,TGTGCCAGCAGTCGGACAGGTCCGATCTATGGCTACACCTTC,TRBJ1-2,TRBD1,TRBV11-2,-
CAISGGPQSSGNTIYF,TGTGCCATCAGTGGCGGGCCGCAGAGCTCTGGAAACACCATATATTTT,TRBJ1-3,-,TRBV10-3,once
CASSHVGGGYTGELFF,TGTGCCAGCAGTCATGTTGGCGGGGGGTACACCGGGGAGCTGTTTTTT,TRBJ2-2,TRBD2,TRBV5-6,-
CAWSRQGNSGYTF,TGTGCCTGGAGTCGACAGGGGAACTCTGGCTACACCTTC,TRBJ1-2,TRBD1,TRBV30,-
CAISESPGNYNSPLHF,TGTGCCATCAGTGAGTCGCCAGGGAACTATAATTCACCCCTCCACTTT,TRBJ1-6,-,TRBV10-3,-
CASSLAVTGSEQYF,TGCGCCAGCAGCTTGGCCGTGACAGGAAGCGAGCAGTACTTC,TRBJ2-7,-,TRBV5-1,-
CASSPGKGIIYEQYF,TGTGCCAGCTCCCCAGGTAAGGGGATCATCTACGAGCAGTACTTC,TRBJ2-7,-,TRBV18,-
CASSFPLWTEAFF,TGTGCCAGCAGCTTCCCACTCTGGACTGAAGCTTTCTTT,TRBJ1-1,-,TRBV7-9,-
CASSQASGSSYNEQFF,TGCGCCAGCAGCCAGGCTAGCGGAAGCTCCTACAATGAGCAGTTCTTC,TRBJ2-1,TRBD2,TRBV4-1,once
CASTFSYNEQFF,TGTGCCAGCACATTCTCCTACAATGAGCAGTTCTTC,TRBJ2-1,-,TRBV11-2,-
CADITSGGAPGANVLTF,TGTGCCGACATTACTAGCGGGGGGGCACCTGGGGCCAACGTCCTGACTTTC,TRBJ2-6,TRBD2,TRBV7-9,-
CASSLRGGRETQYF,TGTGCCAGCAGCCTCAGGGGCGGGCGAGAGACCCAGTACTTC,TRBJ2-5,-,TRBV7-2,-
CAIQAGGLDEQFF,TGTGCCATTCAAGCGGGGGGGCTGGATGAGCAGTTCTTC,TRBJ2-1,TRBD2,TRBV7-9,-
CASSLLQVGSYNEQFF,TGTGCCAGCAGCTTGTTACAGGTAGGGTCCTACAATGAGCAGTTCTTC,TRBJ2-1,-,TRBV5-4,-
CSQGGYNEQFF,TGCAGCCAGGGGGGCTACAATGAGCAGTTCTTC,TRBJ2-1,-,TRBV20-1,-
CASSLGAESNQPQHF,TGTGCCAGCAGCTTAGGGGCAGAGAGCAATCAGCCCCAGCATTTT,TRBJ1-5,-,TRBV7-2,-
CASSLSQHNSPLHF,TGTGCCAGCAGCTTATCACAGCATAATTCACCCCTCCACTTT,TRBJ1-6,-,TRBV13,few
CTSSQDPGGSSGNTIYF,TGCACCAGCAGCCAAGATCCTGGCGGGAGCTCTGGAAACACCATATATTTT,TRBJ1-3,-,TRBV1,-
CASSFTSGGQDEQFF,TGTGCCAGCAGCTTCACTAGCGGGGGCCAGGATGAGCAGTTCTTC,TRBJ2-1,TRBD2,TRBV7-9,-
CASSLSQARLAFF,TGTGCCAGCAGTTTATCTCAGGCGCGTCTGGCTTTCTTT,TRBJ1-1,-,TRBV28,few
CASSEGQGNPGELFF,TGTGCCAGCAGTGAAGGTCAGGGGAACCCCGGGGAGCTGTTTTTT,TRBJ2-2,-,TRBV6-1,-
CASSSLAAGETQYF,TGTGCTAGCAGCTCCTTGGCGGCTGGTGAGACCCAGTACTTC,TRBJ2-5,-,TRBV7-7,once
CASSPPGTDNYGYTF,TGTGCCAGCAGTCCCCCCGGGACAGATAACTATGGCTACACCTTC,TRBJ1-2,TRBD1,TRBV6-5,-
CASSASGAEQYF,TGTGCCAGCAGTGCCAGCGGGGCGGAGCAGTACTTC,TRBJ2-7,TRBD2,TRBV27,-
CASSEAVAGGEEQFF,TGCGCCAGCAGTGAAGCAGTAGCGGGGGGTGAGGAGCAGTTCTTC,TRBJ2-1,TRBD2,TRBV10-1,few
CAISEPGQGLGYTF,TGTGCCATCAGTGAGCCCGGACAGGGCCTTGGCTACACCTTC,TRBJ1-2,TRBD1,TRBV10-3,once
CASSIREYSYEQYF,TGTGCCAGTAGTATTCGAGAGTACTCCTACGAGCAGTACTTC,TRBJ2-7,-,TRBV19,-
CASSLSEWRRHRVGKTQYF,TGTGCCAGCAGCTTATCAGAATGGCGTAGGCACAGGGTCGGAAAGACCCAGTACTTC,TRBJ2-5,-,TRBV13,-